This T cell receptor (beta chain) came from a study of CD8+ T cells in alopecia areata. As for treatment: oral pan-JAK inhibitor, 5-10 mg twice daily. Using a FACSAria, the CD4+ and CD8+ T cells were sorted from the PBMCs. As the sequencing template, cDNA was produced by extracting RNA and reverse transcribing it. Using immunoSEQ multiplex PCR, the repertoire was profiled, and TCRdb retains in-frame clones only, with some absent. The sample has 170,000 or so clones, under 70% seen once. The CDR3 is 14 amino acids. Between the trimmed V and J ends, which lost 1 base and 2 bases, there was a span of 7 bases. The germline CDR1 and CDR2 sequences are SGHRS and YFSETQ.

The rearrangement uses TRBV5-1 and TRBJ1-5; D is possibly TRBD1 (5 bases). The source is a human donor with alopecia areata. Source: CD4+ T cells sorted from blood, taken at week 4, from a patient treated with tofacitinib. In DNA form, the CDR3 reads TGCGCCAGCAGCTTGAGGGGAGGCAATCAGCCCCAGCATTTT. This codes for CASSLRGGNQPQHF.